The rows below give T cell receptor beta chains drawn from one sample of a study of blood T cell repertoires in COVID-19. The assay was immunoSEQ multiplex PCR, and TCRdb's table has in-frame clones only and misses some. The sample has 280,000 or so clones, approximately 83% seen once. The sample consisted of peripheral blood. The origin of the receptors is a woman in her 50s who had recovered from COVID-19. CDR3s include the opening cysteine and the closing phenylalanine or tryptophan. The D gene is left open where the match is weak. Clone size appears in some rows only: once, few, many, or a class for an expanded clone.

V: TRBV28; J: TRBJ2-5; D: TRBD2; size: -; CDR3: CASSLTSGIRGTQYF; DNA: TGTGCCAGCAGTTTAACTAGCGGCATTCGGGGGACCCAGTACTTC
V: TRBV7-3; J: TRBJ2-3; D: TRBD2; size: -; CDR3: CASSLLGGLAGSSTDTQYF; DNA: TGTGCCAGCAGCCTCCTGGGGGGCCTAGCGGGGTCTAGCACAGATACGCAGTATTTT
V: TRBV3-1/TRBV3-2; J: TRBJ1-3; D: TRBD1; size: -; CDR3: CASSVRQGLSGNTIYF; DNA: TGTGCCAGCAGCGTCCGACAGGGCCTATCTGGAAACACCATATATTTT
V: TRBV24-1; J: TRBJ2-1; D: -; size: -; CDR3: CATSVFGQNYNEQFF; DNA: TGTGCCACCAGTGTTTTCGGACAGAACTACAATGAGCAGTTCTTC
V: TRBV6-2/TRBV6-3; J: TRBJ1-2; D: TRBD1; size: -; CDR3: CASSYPPGTGMRGYTF; DNA: TGTGCCAGCAGTTACCCACCCGGGACAGGGATGCGCGGCTACACCTTC
V: TRBV9; J: TRBJ2-7; D: TRBD2; size: -; CDR3: CASSVGTSGSYEQYF; DNA: TGTGCCAGCAGCGTAGGGACTAGCGGTAGCTACGAGCAGTACTTC
V: TRBV7-2; J: TRBJ2-7; D: TRBD2; size: -; CDR3: CASSLNGGAYEQYF; DNA: TGTGCCAGCAGCTTAAACGGGGGGGCCTACGAGCAGTACTTC
V: TRBV9; J: TRBJ2-7; D: -; size: -; CDR3: CASSPRTSSYEQYF; DNA: TGTGCCAGCAGCCCGAGGACAAGCTCCTACGAGCAGTACTTC
V: TRBV6-2/TRBV6-3; J: TRBJ1-6; D: TRBD1; size: -; CDR3: CASSYPTGGLGNSPLHF; DNA: TGTGCCAGCAGTTATCCGACAGGGGGCTTGGGTAATTCACCCCTCCACTTT
V: TRBV18; J: TRBJ2-2; D: TRBD1; size: -; CDR3: CASSPTGGRNTGELFF; DNA: TGTGCCAGCTCTCCGACAGGGGGCCGGAACACCGGGGAGCTGTTTTTT
V: TRBV19; J: TRBJ2-3; D: TRBD2; size: -; CDR3: CASSIEIGTSGPIDTQYF; DNA: TGTGCCAGTAGTATAGAAATCGGGACTAGCGGACCGATCGATACGCAGTATTTT
V: TRBV28; J: TRBJ2-1; D: -; size: -; CDR3: CASSSWGRGSSYNEQFF; DNA: TGTGCCAGCAGTTCATGGGGCCGAGGGAGTTCCTACAATGAGCAGTTCTTC
V: TRBV2; J: TRBJ1-4; D: -; size: -; CDR3: CASTGEGGRGKLFF; DNA: TGTGCCAGCACTGGGGAGGGTGGCCGTGGGAAACTGTTTTTT
V: TRBV29-1; J: TRBJ2-7; D: -; size: once; CDR3: CSVGTYEQYF; DNA: TGCAGCGTGGGGACTTACGAGCAGTACTTC
V: TRBV6-2/TRBV6-3; J: TRBJ2-1; D: TRBD2; size: -; CDR3: CASSYSISGGPNEQFF; DNA: TGTGCCAGCAGTTACTCGATTAGCGGGGGTCCCAATGAGCAGTTCTTC
V: TRBV28; J: TRBJ2-7; D: -; size: -; CDR3: CASSPGGTPLYEQYF; DNA: TGTGCCAGCAGCCCAGGGGGGACTCCCCTATACGAGCAGTACTTC
V: TRBV6-9; J: TRBJ2-1; D: TRBD2; size: once; CDR3: CARRSGGLYNEQFF; DNA: TGTGCCAGGAGAAGCGGGGGCCTGTACAATGAGCAGTTCTTC
V: TRBV9; J: TRBJ2-7; D: -; size: -; CDR3: CASSAGGLGFDEQYF; DNA: TGTGCCAGCAGCGCAGGGGGGTTAGGGTTTGACGAGCAGTACTTC
V: TRBV28; J: TRBJ2-1; D: -; size: -; CDR3: CASIEGGTLDEQFF; DNA: TGTGCCAGCATTGAGGGCGGGACCCTCGATGAGCAGTTCTTC
V: TRBV9; J: TRBJ2-2; D: -; size: -; CDR3: CASSVAGYATGELFF; DNA: TGTGCCAGCAGCGTAGCGGGTTATGCCACCGGGGAGCTGTTTTTT
V: TRBV6-5; J: TRBJ1-5; D: -; size: -; CDR3: CASSRTVYSNQPQHF; DNA: TGTGCCAGCAGTCGGACAGTTTATAGCAATCAGCCCCAGCATTTT
V: TRBV5-8; J: TRBJ2-3; D: -; size: -; CDR3: CASNWEAGSSTDTQYF; DNA: TGTGCCAGCAACTGGGAGGCCGGTTCTAGCACAGATACGCAGTATTTT
V: TRBV2; J: TRBJ1-2; D: -; size: -; CDR3: CASSGARGNGYTF; DNA: TGTGCCAGCAGTGGGGCCAGAGGGAACGGCTACACCTTC
V: TRBV28; J: TRBJ2-1; D: TRBD2; size: few; CDR3: CASSFTSGRARYNEQFF; DNA: TGTGCCAGCAGTTTCACTAGCGGGAGGGCCCGTTACAATGAGCAGTTCTTC
V: TRBV7-8; J: TRBJ1-1; D: TRBD1; size: -; CDR3: CASSLDRGGEAFF; DNA: TGTGCCAGCAGCTTAGACAGGGGAGGAGAAGCTTTCTTT
V: TRBV27; J: TRBJ1-1; D: -; size: -; CDR3: CASSYHAVPDTEAFF; DNA: TGTGCCAGCAGTTACCACGCGGTTCCGGACACTGAAGCTTTCTTT
V: TRBV5-1; J: TRBJ2-2; D: -; size: -; CDR3: CASSWDTANTGELFF; DNA: TGCGCCAGCTCCTGGGACACCGCGAACACCGGGGAGCTGTTTTTT
V: TRBV27; J: TRBJ2-7; D: TRBD2; size: once; CDR3: CASSSTPGTSGSPYEQYF; DNA: TGTGCCAGCAGTTCCACCCCCGGGACTAGCGGGAGCCCCTACGAGCAGTACTTC
V: TRBV27; J: TRBJ1-5; D: TRBD1; size: -; CDR3: CASSFEGARQPQHF; DNA: TGTGCCAGCAGTTTTGAGGGGGCGCGTCAGCCCCAGCATTTT
V: TRBV30; J: TRBJ2-1; D: -; size: -; CDR3: CAWSVYRSNEQFF; DNA: TGTGCCTGGAGTGTCTACAGGTCCAATGAGCAGTTCTTC
V: TRBV6-2/TRBV6-3; J: TRBJ2-3; D: -; size: -; CDR3: CASSSGGASTDTQYF; DNA: TGTGCCAGCAGTTCAGGCGGGGCTAGCACAGATACGCAGTATTTT
V: TRBV13; J: TRBJ1-6; D: -; size: -; CDR3: CASSHQGLTGRISPLHF; DNA: TGTGCCAGCAGCCACCAGGGTTTAACGGGTCGTATTTCACCCCTCCACTTT